This T cell receptor (beta chain) was observed in a study of T cell repertoires in cytomegalovirus infection. Study summary: Signatures in public TCR beta sequences pointed to both CMV infection and matching HLA type.

Each CDR3 protein gets one entry after TCRdb re-called the reads with MiXCR. The sample yields hundreds of thousands of distinct CDR3 sequences, approximately 31% seen once. This clonotype was found a few times. Its antigen is unidentified. CDR3 length: 16 amino acids. Germline V gives CDR1 MGHRA, CDR2 YSYEKL. Trimming shortened V by 1 base and J by 5 bases, and 17 bases separated the two germline ends. This specimen consisted of cultured CD8+ T cells from PBMCs, obtained from culture after CMV antigen stimulation. The receptor was isolated from a human donor in good health (CMV status not recorded). Some clones in this sample may be carry-over from other donors' samples. The gene calls are TRBV4-1 and TRBJ2-5; possibly TRBD1 for D (5 bases). CDR3 sequence (DNA): TGCGCCAGCAGCCAAGCAGGGCTTGGTTCTATGGAGACCCAGTACTTC. Translation: CASSQAGLGSMETQYF.